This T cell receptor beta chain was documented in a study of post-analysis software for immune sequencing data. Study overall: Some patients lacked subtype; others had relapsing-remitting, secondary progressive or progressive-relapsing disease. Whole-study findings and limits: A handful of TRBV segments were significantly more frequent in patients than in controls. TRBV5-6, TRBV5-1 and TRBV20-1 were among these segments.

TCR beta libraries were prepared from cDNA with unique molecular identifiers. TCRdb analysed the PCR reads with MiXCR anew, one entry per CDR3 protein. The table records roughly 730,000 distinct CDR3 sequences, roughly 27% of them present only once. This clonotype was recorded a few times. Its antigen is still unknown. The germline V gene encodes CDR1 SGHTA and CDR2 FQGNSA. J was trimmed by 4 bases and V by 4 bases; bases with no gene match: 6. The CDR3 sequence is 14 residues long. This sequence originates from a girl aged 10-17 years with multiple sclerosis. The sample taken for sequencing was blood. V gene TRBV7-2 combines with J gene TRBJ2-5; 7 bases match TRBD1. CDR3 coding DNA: TGTGCCAGCAGCTCCCAGACAGGGCGAGAGACCCAGTACTTC. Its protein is CASSSQTGRETQYF.